This entry features one T cell receptor beta chain sequence. This sample stems from a study of T cell changes during pregnancy in multiple sclerosis. V gave up 5 bases and J gave up 7 bases; unmatched junction bases: 5. The CDR3 is 13 amino acids. The germline CDR1 and CDR2 sequences are GTSNPN and SVGIG (reference sequence). This table comes from immunoSEQ multiplex PCR, and its TCRdb copy is limited to in-frame clones, with some not included. The sample includes more than 80,000 clones, roughly 90% seen only once; the top ten take 1.6%. This chain connects TRBV30 to TRBJ1-4, with 9 bases identical to TRBD1. Here the sequenced sample was peripheral blood, taken after pregnancy. The sequence was collected from a female donor with multiple sclerosis, enrolled in a pregnancy study. The CDR3 region has the DNA TGTGCCTGGTCCGGGACAGGGCTTGAAAAACTGTTTTTT. Its protein is CAWSGTGLEKLFF.